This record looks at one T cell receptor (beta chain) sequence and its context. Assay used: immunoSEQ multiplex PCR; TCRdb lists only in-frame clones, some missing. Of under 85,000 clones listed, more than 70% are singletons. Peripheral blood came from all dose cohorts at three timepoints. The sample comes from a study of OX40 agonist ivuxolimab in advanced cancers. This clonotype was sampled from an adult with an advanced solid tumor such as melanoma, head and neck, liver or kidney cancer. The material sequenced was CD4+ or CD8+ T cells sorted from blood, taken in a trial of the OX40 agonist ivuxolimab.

The CDR3 bases are TGCGCCAGCAGCCAAGAAGCTAGCACCGGGGAGCTGTTTTTT. The encoded protein is CASSQEASTGELFF. The chain uses TRBV4-3 and TRBJ2-2; D call uncertain. The germline V gene has CDR1 LGHNA and CDR2 YSLEER. Trimming shortened V by 0 bases and J by 4 bases, and 6 bases separated the two germline ends. This CDR3 contains 14 residues.